The following is a T cell receptor (beta chain) sequence with its context. No antigen is known for it. This sample stems from a study of cytomegalovirus exposure and HLA in healthy donors. Study details: The study placed over 65% of its roughly 430 genotyped donors in the Caucasian-associated ancestry cluster. Study observations and caveats: Upon later analysis, HLA-associated TCR beta chains proved more clonally expanded than other, equally common chains. In a later analysis, the majority of CMV-associated beta chains seemingly showed HLA restriction.

From germline, CDR1 is MGHRA and CDR2 YSYEKL. This CDR3 comprises 14 residues. V shed 5 bases and J shed 8 bases, with 18 bases lying between them. The PCR employed 60 Vbeta primers together with 13 Jbeta primers. Produced via immunoSEQ multiplex PCR; TCRdb's table is partial and in-frame only. In the table there are tens of thousands of clones, about 72% of which are singletons. At sampling all donors were nominally healthy, likely with unrecorded immune exposures. The receptor's source is a man aged 25-40 years in good health and CMV-seronegative. The source material was PBMCs. The rearrangement links TRBV4-1 to TRBJ1-2; D gene uncertain. The chain's CDR3 is CASSEEPEGWGYTF. The CDR3 region has the DNA TGCGCCAGCAGCGAGGAACCGGAGGGCTGGGGCTACACCTTC.